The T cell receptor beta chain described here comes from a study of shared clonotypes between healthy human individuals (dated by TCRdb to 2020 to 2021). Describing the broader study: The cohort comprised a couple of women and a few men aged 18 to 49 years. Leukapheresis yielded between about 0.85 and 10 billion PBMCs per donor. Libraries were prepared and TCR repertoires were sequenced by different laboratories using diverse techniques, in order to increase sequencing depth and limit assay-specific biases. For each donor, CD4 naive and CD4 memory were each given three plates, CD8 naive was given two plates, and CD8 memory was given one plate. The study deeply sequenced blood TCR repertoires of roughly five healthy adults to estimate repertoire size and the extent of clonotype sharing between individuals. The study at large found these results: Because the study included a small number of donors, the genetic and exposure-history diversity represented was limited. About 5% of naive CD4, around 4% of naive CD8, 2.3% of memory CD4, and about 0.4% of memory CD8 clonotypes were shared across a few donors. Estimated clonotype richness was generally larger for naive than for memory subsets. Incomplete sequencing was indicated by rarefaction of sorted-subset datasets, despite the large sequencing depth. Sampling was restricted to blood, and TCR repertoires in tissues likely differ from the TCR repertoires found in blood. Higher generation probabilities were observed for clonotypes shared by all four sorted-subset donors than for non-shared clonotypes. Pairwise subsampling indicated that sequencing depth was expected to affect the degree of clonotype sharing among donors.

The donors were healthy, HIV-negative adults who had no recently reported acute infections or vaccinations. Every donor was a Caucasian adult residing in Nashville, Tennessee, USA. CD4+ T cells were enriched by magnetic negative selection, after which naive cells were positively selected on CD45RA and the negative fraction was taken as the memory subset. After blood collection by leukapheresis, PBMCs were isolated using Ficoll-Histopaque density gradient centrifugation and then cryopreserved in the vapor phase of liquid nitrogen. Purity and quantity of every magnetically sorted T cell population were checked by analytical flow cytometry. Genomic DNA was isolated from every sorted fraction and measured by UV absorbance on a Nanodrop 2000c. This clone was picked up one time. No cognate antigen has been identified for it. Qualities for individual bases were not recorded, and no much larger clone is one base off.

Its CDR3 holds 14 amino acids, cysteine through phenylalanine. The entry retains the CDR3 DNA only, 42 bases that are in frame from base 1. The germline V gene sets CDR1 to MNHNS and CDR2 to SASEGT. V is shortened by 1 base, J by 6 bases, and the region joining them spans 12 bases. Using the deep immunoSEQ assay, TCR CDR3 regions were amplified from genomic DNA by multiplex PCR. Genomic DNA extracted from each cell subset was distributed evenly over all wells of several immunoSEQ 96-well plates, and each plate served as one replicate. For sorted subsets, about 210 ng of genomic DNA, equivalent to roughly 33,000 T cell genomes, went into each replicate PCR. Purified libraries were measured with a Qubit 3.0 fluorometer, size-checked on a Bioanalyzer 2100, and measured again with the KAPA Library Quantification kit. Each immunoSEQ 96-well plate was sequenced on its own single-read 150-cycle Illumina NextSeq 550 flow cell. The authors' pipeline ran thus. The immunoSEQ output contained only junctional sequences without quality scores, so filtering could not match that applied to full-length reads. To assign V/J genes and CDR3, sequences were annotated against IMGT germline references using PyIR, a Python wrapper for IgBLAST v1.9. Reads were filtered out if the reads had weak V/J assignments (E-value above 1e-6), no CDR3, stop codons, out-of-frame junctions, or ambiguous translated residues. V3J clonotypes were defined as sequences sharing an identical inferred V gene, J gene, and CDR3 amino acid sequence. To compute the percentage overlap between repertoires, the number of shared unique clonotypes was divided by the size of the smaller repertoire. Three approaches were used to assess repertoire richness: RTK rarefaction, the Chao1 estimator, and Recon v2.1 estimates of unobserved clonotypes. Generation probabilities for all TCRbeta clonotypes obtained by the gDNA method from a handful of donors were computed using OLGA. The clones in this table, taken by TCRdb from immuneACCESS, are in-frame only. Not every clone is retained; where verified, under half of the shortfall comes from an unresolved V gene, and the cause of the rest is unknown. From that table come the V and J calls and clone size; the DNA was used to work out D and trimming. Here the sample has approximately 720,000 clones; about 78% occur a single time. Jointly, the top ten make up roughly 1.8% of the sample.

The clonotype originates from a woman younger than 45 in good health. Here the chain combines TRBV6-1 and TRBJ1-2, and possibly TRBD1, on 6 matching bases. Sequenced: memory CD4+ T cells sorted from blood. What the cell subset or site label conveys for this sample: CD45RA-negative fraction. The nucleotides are TGTGCCAGCAGTGAAGTAGAGGGGGGCAATGGCTACACCTTC. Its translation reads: CASSEVEGGNGYTF.